This T cell receptor (beta chain) was found in a study of T cell repertoires in cytomegalovirus infection. On the study more broadly: Recently described HLA-C-restricted plus well-studied HLA-B-restricted CMV epitopes were used. In public TCR beta signatures, there were indications of both CMV infection and matching HLA type.

Per germline, CDR1 SGHKS and CDR2 YYEKEE (reference sequence). This CDR3 comprises 18 residues. V gave up 3 bases and J gave up 7 bases; unmatched junction bases: 19. Study conclusions and caveats: HLA-C-restricted TCR beta clonotypes specific for CMV led the ex vivo response. There were carriers of CMV plus the relevant HLA, and cumulative public TCR beta family frequency identified them.

TCRdb independently ran MiXCR on the reads; one entry per CDR3 protein. The sample holds fewer than 900,000 distinct CDR3 sequences, about 28% seen once. A remark on this clonotype: What it recognizes is unknown.

The sample in question was cultured CD8+ T cells from PBMCs, obtained from culture after CMV antigen stimulation. This clonotype was obtained from a human donor in good health (CMV status not recorded). Some clones in this sample may be carry-over from other donors' samples. J is TRBJ1-1 and V is TRBV5-5, with 9 bases aligning to TRBD1. The CDR3 region is CASSSVPGQGEFGYEAFF. In DNA, the CDR3 is TGTGCCAGCAGCTCTGTCCCGGGACAGGGCGAGTTCGGATATGAAGCTTTCTTT.